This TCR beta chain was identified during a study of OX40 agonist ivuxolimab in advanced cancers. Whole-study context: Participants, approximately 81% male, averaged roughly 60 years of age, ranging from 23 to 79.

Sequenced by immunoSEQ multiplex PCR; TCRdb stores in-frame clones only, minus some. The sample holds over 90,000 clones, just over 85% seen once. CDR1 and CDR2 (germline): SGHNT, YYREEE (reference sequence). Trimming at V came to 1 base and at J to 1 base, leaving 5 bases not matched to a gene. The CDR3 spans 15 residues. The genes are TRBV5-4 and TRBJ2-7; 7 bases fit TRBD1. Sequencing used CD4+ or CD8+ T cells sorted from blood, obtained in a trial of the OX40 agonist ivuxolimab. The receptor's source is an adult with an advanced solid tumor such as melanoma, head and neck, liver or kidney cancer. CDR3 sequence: CASSLRKTGSYEQYF. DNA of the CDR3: TGTGCCAGCAGCTTGAGGAAGACAGGGTCCTACGAGCAGTACTTC. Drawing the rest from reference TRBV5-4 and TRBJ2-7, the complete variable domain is ETGVTQSPTHLIKTRGQQVTLRCSSQSGHNTVSWYQQALGQGPQFIFQYYREEENGRGNFPPRFSGLQFPNYSSELNVNALELDDSALYLCASSLRKTGSYEQYFGPGTRLTVT.